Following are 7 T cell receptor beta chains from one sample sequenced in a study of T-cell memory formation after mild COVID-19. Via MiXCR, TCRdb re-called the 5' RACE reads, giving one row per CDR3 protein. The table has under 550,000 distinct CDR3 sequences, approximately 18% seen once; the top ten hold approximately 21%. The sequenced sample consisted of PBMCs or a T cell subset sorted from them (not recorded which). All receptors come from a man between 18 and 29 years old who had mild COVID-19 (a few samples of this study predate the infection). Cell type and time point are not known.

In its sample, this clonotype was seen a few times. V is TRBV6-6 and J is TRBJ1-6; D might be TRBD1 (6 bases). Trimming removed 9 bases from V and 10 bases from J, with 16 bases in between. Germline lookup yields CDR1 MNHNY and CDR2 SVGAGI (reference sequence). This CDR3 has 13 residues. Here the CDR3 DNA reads TGTGCCAGTACATGGGGGCTGAAGTCACCCCTCCACTTT. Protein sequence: CASTWGLKSPLHF.

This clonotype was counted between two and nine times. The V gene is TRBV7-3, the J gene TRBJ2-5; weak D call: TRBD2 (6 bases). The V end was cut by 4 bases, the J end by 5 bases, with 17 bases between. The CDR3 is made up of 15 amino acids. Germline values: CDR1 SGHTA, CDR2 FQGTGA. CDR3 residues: CASSSGRGAGETQYF. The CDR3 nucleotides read TGTGCCAGCAGCTCGGGGAGAGGGGCGGGGGAGACCCAGTACTTC.

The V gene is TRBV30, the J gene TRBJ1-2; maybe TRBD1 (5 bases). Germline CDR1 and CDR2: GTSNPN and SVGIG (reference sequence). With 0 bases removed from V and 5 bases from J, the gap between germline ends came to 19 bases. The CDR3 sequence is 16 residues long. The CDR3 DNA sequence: TGTGCCTGGAGTGTAACAGGAAGACACGATAGGTATGGCTACACCTTC. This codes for CAWSVTGRHDRYGYTF.

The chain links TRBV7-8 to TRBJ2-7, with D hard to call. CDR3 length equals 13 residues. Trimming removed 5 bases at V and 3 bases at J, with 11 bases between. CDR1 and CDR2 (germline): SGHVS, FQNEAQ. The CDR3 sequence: CASSHQVNYEQYV. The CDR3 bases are TGTGCCAGCAGCCATCAGGTGAACTACGAGCAGTACGTC.

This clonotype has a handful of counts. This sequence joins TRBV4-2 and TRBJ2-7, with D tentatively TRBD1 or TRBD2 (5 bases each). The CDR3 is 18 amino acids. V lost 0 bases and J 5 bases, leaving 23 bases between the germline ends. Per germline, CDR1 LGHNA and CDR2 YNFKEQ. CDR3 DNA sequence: TGTGCCAGCAGCCAAGATCCAGGAGGCGGCTTGGGGCAAGACGAGCAGTACTTC. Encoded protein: CASSQDPGGGLGQDEQYF.

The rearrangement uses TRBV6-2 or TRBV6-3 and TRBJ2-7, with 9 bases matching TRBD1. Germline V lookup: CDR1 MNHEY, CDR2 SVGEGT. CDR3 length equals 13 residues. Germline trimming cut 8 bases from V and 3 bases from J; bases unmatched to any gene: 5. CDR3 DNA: TGTGCCAGCGGAAGGACAGGGGTCTACGAGCAGTACTTC. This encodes CASGRTGVYEQYF.

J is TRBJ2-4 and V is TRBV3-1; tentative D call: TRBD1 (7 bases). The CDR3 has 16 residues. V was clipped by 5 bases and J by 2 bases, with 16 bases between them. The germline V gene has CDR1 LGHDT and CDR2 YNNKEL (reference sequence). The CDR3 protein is CASSTSRTGTKNIQYF. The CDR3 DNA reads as TGTGCCAGCAGCACTAGCCGGACAGGTACCAAAAACATTCAGTACTTC.